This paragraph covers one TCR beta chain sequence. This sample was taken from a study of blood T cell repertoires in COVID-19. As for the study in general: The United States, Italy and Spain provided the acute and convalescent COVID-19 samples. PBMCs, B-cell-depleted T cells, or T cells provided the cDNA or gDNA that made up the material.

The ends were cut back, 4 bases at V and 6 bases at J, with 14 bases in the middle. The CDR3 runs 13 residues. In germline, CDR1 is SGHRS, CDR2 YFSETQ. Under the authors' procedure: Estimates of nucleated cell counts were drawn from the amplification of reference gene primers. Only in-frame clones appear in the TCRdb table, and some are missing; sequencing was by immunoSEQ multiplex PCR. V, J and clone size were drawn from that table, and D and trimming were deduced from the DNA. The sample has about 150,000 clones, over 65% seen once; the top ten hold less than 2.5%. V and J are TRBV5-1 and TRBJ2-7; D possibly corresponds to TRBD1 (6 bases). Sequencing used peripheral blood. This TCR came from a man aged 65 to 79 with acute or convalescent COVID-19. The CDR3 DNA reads TGCGCCAGCAGCAGCCAGGGGTCCGGCGAGCAGTACTTC. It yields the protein CASSSQGSGEQYF.